This TCR beta chain was sequenced during a study of cytomegalovirus exposure and HLA in healthy donors. Primers: 60 Vbeta forward and 13 Jbeta reverse. Produced via immunoSEQ multiplex PCR; TCRdb's table is partial and in-frame only. The table records about 140,000 clones, over 75% of them present only once. Whole-study results and caveats: Testing in vitro showed a few CMV-associated chains specific for CMV antigens.

V lost 2 bases and J 1 base, leaving 13 bases between the germline ends. Germline V gives CDR1 SGDLS, CDR2 YYNGEE. The CDR3 has 17 amino acids. Only a few counts were recorded for this clone. Its target is not known. The sample holds other DNA sequences that translate to the same CDR3. The J gene is TRBJ1-6, the V gene TRBV9; D is unresolved. The sample taken for sequencing was PBMCs. This TCR was sampled from a woman in her fifties or sixties in good health and CMV-seropositive. As DNA, the CDR3 is TGTGCCAGCAGCGTCGGCATGGGCAGATCCTATAATTCACCCCTCCACTTT. The encoded protein is CASSVGMGRSYNSPLHF.